The TCR beta chain under discussion was sequenced for a study of blood T cells in healthy people across ages (dated by TCRdb to the mid-2010s). Regarding the complete study: Template switching captured roughly one uniquely barcoded TCR beta cDNA molecule per two T cells in model experiments. Age-related changes in TCR beta repertoire diversity were measured in the study by deep sequencing normalized with unique cDNA molecular identifiers. Four age groups were formed from the donors: young (average roughly 15 years), middle-aged (around 37), aged (roughly 58) and long-lived (approximately 80). Donors of different ages were randomly distributed across sequencing lanes to avoid experimental bias. For two donors (one aged 18 to 29 and one aged 80 or older), the study analyzed two additional independent replicas of 1 million unique cDNA reads from the same blood draw. The research as a whole found: Donor CMV infection status was unknown, potentially confounding age-related changes in expanded clonotypes. As age increased, observed TCR beta diversity per million T cells dropped in a roughly linear way, and a significant reduction was already evident by age 40. Total diversity estimates from one million sequenced T cells were considered lower bounds and underestimates. Compared with the aged group, the long-lived group had more naive CD4+ T cells, fewer expanded clones and increased TCR diversity, suggesting age selection. Bulk unsorted PBMC profiling prevented conclusive comparison of naive and antigen-experienced compartments. A strong correlation was found between observed TCR beta diversity and the percentage of naive T cells measured by flow cytometry.

With regard to this clonotype: Its target antigen remains unknown. Per-base qualities were not stored, and no clone one base away is much larger.

Donors were roughly 40 systemically healthy Caucasian individuals from Russia aged roughly 6 to 100 years. Around 10 milliliters of peripheral blood were collected from each donor into EDTA-treated Vacutainer tubes. Ficoll-Paque density-gradient centrifugation was used to isolate PBMCs, with at least 7 million per sample. Trizol reagent was used to extract total RNA from the PBMCs, yielding at least 5.5 micrograms per sample. For every donor, an aliquot of PBMCs went through flow cytometry to measure the percentages of naive CD45RAhigh/CD27high T cells. Library generation was performed with 5' RACE. The sequencing machine was an Illumina HiSeq 2500. A second PCR of about 7 to 12 cycles was performed with a sample-barcoded 5' primer and a J-beta primer mix. A template-switch 5' adaptor carrying 12 random nucleotides introduced a unique molecular identifier onto each TCR beta cDNA molecule. Each sample yielded at least 2.5 million CDR3-containing paired-end reads. First-strand cDNA synthesis was performed from all RNA using the Mint cDNA synthesis kit, with priming by a TRBC-specific oligonucleotide. Following uracil-DNA glycosylase treatment, a first 18-cycle PCR with universal primers M1SS and BC2_uni_R was performed on all cDNA. In the authors' own workflow: Normalization of each sample was performed by random selection of 1 million high-quality reads, each carrying a distinct molecular identifier. Instead of being binned into consensus sequences, reads that shared molecular identifiers were thrown out. CDR3 identification, clonotype clustering and error correction used MiTCR with a Q25 quality threshold and the strictest error-elimination algorithm. Lower-bound total TCR beta diversity was estimated with a nonparametric unseen species model using Euler transformation. TCRdb passed the public sequencing reads through fastp at Q25 and MiXCR, retaining productive beta sequences. For every CDR3 protein sequence, its rows merge into one entry that carries the most common genes and DNA. The authors' filters were not applied to this entry. Counted in this sample were 1.5 million to 2 million distinct CDR3 sequences; 28% of them appeared once. Of the sample, roughly 8.2% falls within the top ten clones.

The CDR3 has 15 amino acids, counting the end cysteine and phenylalanine. The only DNA kept is the CDR3, 45 bases in frame from the first base. The junction shows trimming of 3 bases on V and 2 bases on J, plus 11 bases between the germline ends. The sequence came from a woman aged 25 to 39 in good health. The sample consisted of blood. The rearrangement joined TRBV12-3 or TRBV12-4 to TRBJ1-5; the D gene lacks a confident call. The CDR3 protein: CASSFGEMGNQPQHF. Read as DNA, the sequence is TGTGCCAGCAGTTTTGGCGAGATGGGCAATCAGCCCCAGCATTTT.